Listed here are 24 T cell receptor beta chains from one sample, sequenced in a study of blood T cell repertoires in COVID-19. The assay was immunoSEQ multiplex PCR, and TCRdb's table has in-frame clones only and misses some. The sample has some 240,000 clones; roughly 85% are singletons. Specimen: peripheral blood. The receptors derive from a woman in her 70s with COVID-19, enrolled during active disease.

The V and J genes are TRBV11-3 and TRBJ2-1; 7 bases line up with TRBD2. CDR3 length: 17 amino acids. CDR1 SGHNT and CDR2 YENEEA come from the germline V gene. Losses at the gene ends were 3 bases for V and 7 bases for J; bases not matched to a gene: 15. The CDR3 protein is CASSFVAGPGGTNEQFF. In DNA, the CDR3 is TGTGCCAGCAGCTTTGTAGCGGGCCCCGGCGGTACAAATGAGCAGTTCTTC. Together with reference TRBV11-3 and TRBJ2-1, the CDR3 gives the full variable domain: EAGVVQSPRYKIIEKKQPVAFWCNPISGHNTLYWYLQNLGQGPELLIRYENEEAVDDSQLPKDRFSAERLKGVDSTLKIQPAELGDSAVYLCASSFVAGPGGTNEQFFGPGTRLTVL.

The rearrangement links TRBV5-1 to TRBJ2-7; D may be TRBD1 (5 bases). CDR1 and CDR2 from the germline V gene are SGHRS and YFSETQ. CDR3 length: 13 amino acids. V lost 4 bases and J lost 6, with 14 bases in between. The CDR3 DNA sequence: TGCGCCAGCAGCCCTCGACAGCCTCCCGAGCAGTACTTC. Amino acid sequence: CASSPRQPPEQYF.

The chain carries TRBV5-4 and TRBJ2-7, with 9 bases matching TRBD2. The germline gives CDR1 SGHNT, CDR2 YYREEE (reference sequence). V trimming: 0 bases; J trimming: 5 bases; junction bases outside the gene matches: 3. The CDR3 extends over 14 amino acids. The DNA of the CDR3 is TGTGCCAGCAGCTTGGCTAGCGGGATTGACGAGCAGTACTTC. It is translated as CASSLASGIDEQYF.

V gene TRBV11-3 combines with J gene TRBJ2-5, with TRBD2 as a possible D gene (5 bases). CDR1 is SGHNT, CDR2 YENEEA, per germline. Deletions cut 5 bases from V and 5 bases from J, with 18 bases between. This CDR3 is built from 15 residues. CDR3 amino acids: CASSPRDRGGETQYF. The CDR3 DNA reads TGTGCCAGCAGCCCCCGAGATCGGGGTGGGGAGACCCAGTACTTC. Supplemented by reference TRBV11-3 and TRBJ2-5, the full variable domain reads EAGVVQSPRYKIIEKKQPVAFWCNPISGHNTLYWYLQNLGQGPELLIRYENEEAVDDSQLPKDRFSAERLKGVDSTLKIQPAELGDSAVYLCASSPRDRGGETQYFGPGTRLLVL.

The chain recombines TRBV5-8 with TRBJ1-1; D gene unclear. Trimming shortened V by 0 bases and J by 5 bases, and 11 bases separated the two germline ends. The germline V gene has CDR1 SGHTS and CDR2 YDEGEE. The CDR3 is 14 amino acids. The CDR3 coding sequence is TGTGCCAGCAGCTTGGCTCTCTCGGGGACTGAAGCTTTCTTT. This sequence encodes CASSLALSGTEAFF.

The rearrangement links TRBV30 to TRBJ1-2; 8 bases align to TRBD1. Trimming took 5 bases from V and 8 from J; bases not matched to a gene: 10. Germline-derived CDR1 and CDR2 are GTSNPN and SVGIG (reference sequence). There are 13 residues in the CDR3. The CDR3: CAWGQGAFGGYTF. The DNA for the CDR3 is TGTGCCTGGGGTCAGGGGGCTTTTGGGGGCTACACCTTC.

The rearrangement links TRBV6-5 to TRBJ2-4; 7 bases are a match to TRBD2. The CDR3 covers 15 residues. The V segment lost 0 bases and the J segment 3 bases; nucleotides outside the gene matches: 2. Per germline, CDR1 MNHEY and CDR2 SVGAGI. CDR3 protein: CASSYSPSGKNIQYF. The DNA for the CDR3 is TGTGCCAGCAGTTACTCTCCTAGCGGCAAAAACATTCAGTACTTC.

This chain connects TRBV30 to TRBJ2-1; maybe TRBD1 (6 bases). Trimming cost V 4 bases and J 5 bases, with 6 bases left between them. The germline V gene has CDR1 GTSNPN and CDR2 SVGIG (reference sequence). The CDR3 runs to 11 residues. The CDR3 region is CAWTGDNEQFF. CDR3 coding DNA: TGTGCCTGGACAGGGGACAATGAGCAGTTCTTC.

The chain joins TRBV5-4 to TRBJ1-1; the D gene is possibly TRBD1 (5 bases). The CDR3 covers 14 residues. The germline V and J ends were trimmed by 4 bases and 1 base, with 11 bases remaining between them. Germline V gene sequence: CDR1 SGHNT, CDR2 YYREEE (reference sequence). This CDR3 reads CASSRSTGNTEAFF. In DNA, the CDR3 is TGTGCCAGCAGCAGGTCCACAGGGAACACTGAAGCTTTCTTT.

The V call is TRBV11-3, the J call TRBJ2-5; no clear D gene. The V gene's germline CDR1 is SGHNT and CDR2 YENEEA. V lost 5 bases, J lost 3 bases, and 10 bases lay in between. This CDR3 is built from 13 residues. Written as DNA, the CDR3 is TGTGCCAGCAGCCCTTACTCGGAAGAGACCCAGTACTTC. Translated, it gives CASSPYSEETQYF.

Regarding this clone: Other DNA sequences in the same sample also yield this CDR3. The gene calls are TRBV20-1 and TRBJ1-1; the match to TRBD1 covers 8 bases. The ends lost 5 bases at V and 7 bases at J; junction bases unmatched: 3. This CDR3 region has 11 residues. Germline CDR1 reads DFQATT; CDR2 reads SNEGSKA (reference sequence). The CDR3 loop is CSALGQGEAFF. CDR3 nucleotides: TGCAGTGCTCTTGGACAGGGTGAAGCTTTCTTT.

The CDR3 spells CASSSPTRRDTGELFF. The CDR3 bases are TGTGCCAGCAGCTCCCCGACTAGACGGGACACCGGGGAGCTGTTTTTT. The chain joins TRBV7-2 to TRBJ2-2; D might be TRBD2 (6 bases). The V and J ends lost 4 bases and 3 bases respectively, with 15 bases between them. This CDR3 is 16 amino acids long. CDR1 is SGHTA, CDR2 FQGNSA, per germline.

For the CDR3, the DNA is TGTGCCAGCAGTTACTCGTCCCGGGGGGGTGGCAATCAGCCCCAGCATTTT. It yields the protein CASSYSSRGGGNQPQHF. The V call is TRBV6-2 or TRBV6-3, the J call TRBJ1-5, with D tentatively TRBD1 (5 bases). The V gene lost 0 bases and the J gene lost 2 bases, with 14 bases spanning the gap. The CDR3 runs to 17 residues. The V gene's germline CDR1 is MNHEY and CDR2 SVGEGT.

The J gene is TRBJ2-7, the V gene TRBV6-5; 7 nucleotides match TRBD1. This CDR3 region has 15 residues. With V trimmed by 6 bases and J by 3 bases, 11 bases remained unmatched. The V gene's germline CDR1 is MNHEY and CDR2 SVGAGI. CDR3 region: CASRLGKGAGYEQYF. The CDR3 DNA sequence: TGTGCCAGCAGGTTAGGGAAGGGGGCCGGCTACGAGCAGTACTTC.

The chain couples TRBV7-6 to TRBJ2-7; 8 nucleotides line up with TRBD1. The CDR3 is made up of 13 amino acids. The ends lost 5 bases at V and 4 bases at J; junction bases unmatched: 4. In germline, CDR1 is SGHVS, CDR2 FNYEAQ. CDR3 region: CASSLGQEYEQYF. CDR3 DNA: TGTGCCAGCAGCCTGGGACAGGAGTACGAGCAGTACTTC.

This clone has only one observation. V is TRBV7-2 and J is TRBJ1-6, with TRBD1 matching 8 bases. The V segment lost 5 bases and the J segment 6 bases; nucleotides outside the gene matches: 9. The CDR3 length is 16 residues. The germline CDR1 and CDR2 sequences are SGHTA and FQGNSA. CDR3 sequence: CASSPRRTGPNSPLHF. DNA of the CDR3: TGTGCCAGCAGCCCGAGAAGGACAGGGCCTAATTCACCCCTCCACTTT.

The V and J genes are TRBV28 and TRBJ1-2; D gene unclear. The CDR3 runs 14 residues. Germline V lookup: CDR1 MDHEN, CDR2 SYDVKM. V lost 6 bases and J lost 0, with 11 bases in between. The CDR3 region has the DNA TGTGCCAGCAGCCTGGTTATAGCTAACTATGGCTACACCTTC. Encoded protein: CASSLVIANYGYTF.

A single count supports this clone. The chain combines TRBV9 with TRBJ2-3, with TRBD1 matching over 8 bases. Germline V gene sequence: CDR1 SGDLS, CDR2 YYNGEE. This CDR3 region has 15 residues. The V and J ends lost 0 bases and 6 bases, in that order; junction bases with no gene match: 6. The CDR3, as DNA: TGTGCCAGCAGCGTAGAGGGGACAGGCCTCGATACGCAGTATTTT. Translating gives CASSVEGTGLDTQYF.

The chain has TRBV18 and TRBJ2-3; 7 bases are shared with TRBD2. This CDR3 comprises 15 residues. V trimming: 0 bases; J trimming: 4 bases; junction bases outside the gene matches: 4. The germline gives CDR1 KGHSH, CDR2 LQKENI. The CDR3 nucleotides read TGTGCCAGCTCACCACCGGGGGGGAGTGCAGATACGCAGTATTTT. Amino acid sequence: CASSPPGGSADTQYF. The variable domain in full, with the rest retrieved from reference TRBV18 and TRBJ2-3, is NAGVMQNPRHLVRRRGQEARLRCSPMKGHSHVYWYRQLPEEGLKFMVYLQKENIIDESGMPKERFSAEFPKEGPSILRIQQVVRGDSAAYFCASSPPGGSADTQYFGPGTRLTVL.

The chain links TRBV27 to TRBJ1-2; TRBD1 matches at 12 bases. V was clipped by 6 bases and J by 7 bases; unmatched bases: 6. This CDR3 is 14 amino acids long. CDR1 is MNHEY and CDR2 is SMNVEV in the germline V gene (reference sequence). DNA of the CDR3: TGTGCCAGCAGACGGGACAGGGGGCAAGGTGGCTACACCTTC. Its translation: CASRRDRGQGGYTF.

This clone was detected only a few times. The chain is built from TRBV7-2 and TRBJ1-3; 9 nucleotides line up with TRBD1. The germline CDR1 and CDR2 sequences are SGHTA and FQGNSA. This CDR3 is 18 amino acids long. Losses at the gene ends were 5 bases for V and 2 bases for J; bases not matched to a gene: 13. The CDR3, as DNA: TGTGCCAGCAGCCCGAGAATAACAGGGGGCAATCCTGGAAACACCATATATTTT. Encoded protein: CASSPRITGGNPGNTIYF.

The genes are TRBV2 and TRBJ1-6, with 11 bases that match TRBD1. Germline V CDR1 and CDR2: SNHLY, FYNNEI. There are 16 residues in the CDR3. The trim removed 4 bases at V and 9 bases at J, leaving 8 bases unmatched. The CDR3 here is CASSGGPGQGVSPLHF. Written as DNA, the CDR3 is TGTGCCAGCAGTGGGGGGCCGGGACAGGGGGTTTCACCCCTCCACTTT.

The chain joins TRBV19 to TRBJ2-1, with TRBD2 matching over 9 bases. This CDR3 comprises 15 residues. V trimming: 4 bases; J trimming: 9 bases; junction bases outside the gene matches: 10. Germline V lookup: CDR1 LNHDA, CDR2 SQIVND (reference sequence). CDR3 bases: TGTGCCAGTAGTAGTAGCGGGAGAGAAGAGAGTGAGCAGTTCTTC. It is translated as CASSSSGREESEQFF.

This chain uses TRBV3-1 (or the pseudogene TRBV3-2) with TRBJ2-4, with D possibly TRBD1 on 6 matching bases. Deletions cut 3 bases from V and 0 bases from J, with 15 bases between. The CDR3 has 17 amino acids. CDR1 is LGHDT and CDR2 is YNNKEL in the germline V gene (reference sequence). The CDR3 coding sequence is TGTGCCAGCAGCCAGAGGACAGCGCTTCTAGCCAAAAACATTCAGTACTTC. This sequence encodes CASSQRTALLAKNIQYF.